Listed here are 30 T cell receptor beta chains from one sample, sequenced in a study of cytomegalovirus exposure and HLA in healthy donors. The PCR made use of 60 Vbeta and 13 Jbeta primers. Sequenced by immunoSEQ multiplex PCR; TCRdb stores in-frame clones only, minus some. The repertoire holds more than 90,000 clones, with 60% to 75% as singletons. Sequenced input: PBMCs. These TCRs come from a middle-aged woman in good health and CMV-seronegative.

As to this clone: An end of the junction differs from the germline gene, which may be a read error. The genes are TRBV7-9 and TRBJ2-7; D unclear. The CDR3 loop spans 13 amino acids. The germline V gene has CDR1 SEHNR and CDR2 FQNEAQ (reference sequence). The DNA of the CDR3 is TGTTCCAGCAGCTTCTCTGAGACCTACGAGCAGTACTTC. Residues: CSSSFSETYEQYF. The full variable domain, with the rest looked up from reference TRBV7-9 and TRBJ2-7, is DTGVSQNPRHKITKRGQNVTFRCDPISEHNRLYWYRQTLGQGPEFLTYFQNEAQLEKSRLLSDRFSAERPKGSFSTLEIQRTEQGDSAMYLCSSSFSETYEQYFGPGTRLTVT.

This clone was recorded a few times. The chain employs TRBV4-2 and TRBJ2-2, with TRBD2 matching 9 bases. The CDR3 runs 16 residues. V was clipped by 4 bases and J by 5 bases; unmatched bases: 8. Germline V gene sequence: CDR1 LGHNA, CDR2 YNFKEQ. This CDR3 is CASSRGGGGATGELFF. CDR3 in DNA: TGTGCCAGCAGCCGTGGGGGCGGGGGGGCTACCGGGGAGCTGTTTTTT.

This chain uses TRBV4-1 with TRBJ2-3; 8 positions agree with TRBD1. Germline V gives CDR1 MGHRA, CDR2 YSYEKL. Losses at the gene ends were 10 bases for V and 8 bases for J; bases not matched to a gene: 17. The CDR3 sequence is 15 residues long. CDR3 sequence (DNA): TGCGCCATACCAGCAAGGCGACAGGGGTCCGGTACGCAGTATTTT. Its protein is CAIPARRQGSGTQYF.

This chain links TRBV9 with TRBJ2-3, with 9 positions matching TRBD1. Germline-derived CDR1 and CDR2 are SGDLS and YYNGEE. After removal of 3 bases from V and 0 bases from J, the junction contained 11 bases not matched to a gene. This CDR3 comprises 18 residues. The CDR3 loop reads CASSARDRVGRSTDTQYF. In DNA form, the CDR3 reads TGTGCCAGCAGCGCCCGGGACAGGGTAGGACGGAGCACAGATACGCAGTATTTT.

This sequence joins TRBV7-9 and TRBJ2-5; D is perhaps TRBD2 (5 bases). CDR1 and CDR2 from the germline V gene are SEHNR and FQNEAQ (reference sequence). V was clipped by 1 base and J by 5 bases, with 11 bases between them. The CDR3 runs to 14 residues. CDR3 region: CASSLEGVSETQYF. The DNA of the CDR3 is TGTGCCAGCAGCTTAGAGGGAGTTTCGGAGACCCAGTACTTC.

This clone was picked up one time. CDR3 sequence: CASTWDRRNQPQHF. The DNA for the CDR3 is TGTGCCAGCACCTGGGACAGAAGAAATCAGCCCCAGCATTTT. The rearrangement joins TRBV6-1 to TRBJ1-5, with 7 bases aligning to TRBD1. This CDR3 region has 14 residues. Germline CDR1 is MNHNS and CDR2 is SASEGT. Losses at the gene ends were 7 bases for V and 4 bases for J; bases not matched to a gene: 7.

The gene calls are TRBV27 and TRBJ2-1; TRBD2 matches 11 bases. J was trimmed by 4 bases and V by 6 bases; bases with no gene match: 5. Per germline, CDR1 MNHEY and CDR2 SMNVEV (reference sequence). This CDR3 region has 15 residues. This chain's CDR3 is CASRRTSGPYNEQFF. The DNA of the CDR3 is TGTGCCAGCAGACGGACTAGCGGGCCATACAATGAGCAGTTCTTC.

Worth noting for this clone: Mismatch with germline at one junction end may stem from a read error. This chain links TRBV30 with TRBJ1-5; perhaps TRBD1 as D (5 bases). Germline lookup yields CDR1 GTSNPN and CDR2 SVGIG (reference sequence). This CDR3 spans 16 amino acids. CDR3 nucleotides: TGTGCCTGGAGTGGGCTGGGGGGAGACGTCAATCAGCCCCGGCATTTT. Its translation: CAWSGLGGDVNQPRHF.

This clone is a singleton in its sample. The rearrangement uses TRBV18 and TRBJ1-5; D uncertain. This CDR3 spans 14 amino acids. V lost 6 bases, J lost 6 bases, and 15 bases lay in between. The germline gives CDR1 KGHSH, CDR2 LQKENI. The CDR3 spells CASSTESPGQPQHF. CDR3 bases: TGTGCCAGCTCCACGGAAAGCCCAGGTCAGCCCCAGCATTTT.

The rearrangement joins TRBV5-4 to TRBJ2-7; 7 bases match TRBD1. The CDR3 is 12 residues long. Germline CDR1 is SGHNT and CDR2 is YYREEE (reference sequence). V was clipped by 3 bases and J by 9 bases; unmatched bases: 6. CDR3 residues: CASSSGQAVQYF. The CDR3 DNA is TGTGCCAGCAGCTCTGGACAGGCGGTGCAGTACTTC. Variable domain in full (rest from reference TRBV5-4 and TRBJ2-7): ETGVTQSPTHLIKTRGQQVTLRCSSQSGHNTVSWYQQALGQGPQFIFQYYREEENGRGNFPPRFSGLQFPNYSSELNVNALELDDSALYLCASSSGQAVQYFGPGTRLTVT.

This chain links TRBV10-3 with TRBJ2-3, with D possibly TRBD2 on 7 matching bases. Germline CDR1 ENHRY, CDR2 SYGVKD. The CDR3 loop spans 16 amino acids. V dropped 10 bases and J dropped 4 bases, with 24 bases sitting between them. CDR3 sequence reads: CATHSGRGPNSDTQYF. As DNA, the CDR3 is TGTGCCACCCACTCCGGGCGGGGGCCCAACTCAGATACGCAGTATTTT.

J is TRBJ2-7 and V is TRBV18, with unresolved D. The CDR3 length is 14 residues. Trimming stripped 2 bases from V and 4 bases from J, with 12 bases between. The germline gives CDR1 KGHSH, CDR2 LQKENI. The CDR3 DNA follows: TGTGCCAGCTCACCATCTCAGGATAGGTACGAGCAGTACTTC. This translates into CASSPSQDRYEQYF.

This clone was seen a few times. The rearrangement joins TRBV7-9 to TRBJ2-3, with a tentative D call TRBD1 (6 bases). The CDR3 is 16 residues long. With 5 bases removed from V and 1 base from J, the gap between germline ends came to 16 bases. The germline V gene encodes CDR1 SEHNR and CDR2 FQNEAQ (reference sequence). CDR3 bases: TGTGCCAGCAGCCCCCCCGAAGGGGGAGGCACAGATACGCAGTATTTT. Amino acids: CASSPPEGGGTDTQYF. The full variable domain, in which reference TRBV7-9 and TRBJ2-3 provide the parts outside the CDR3, is DTGVSQNPRHKITKRGQNVTFRCDPISEHNRLYWYRQTLGQGPEFLTYFQNEAQLEKSRLLSDRFSAERPKGSFSTLEIQRTEQGDSAMYLCASSPPEGGGTDTQYFGPGTRLTVL.

The chain recombines TRBV5-1 with TRBJ2-5, with D maybe TRBD1 (6 bases). The better agreement between TRBJ2-7 and the DNA end casts doubt on the J call. Germline V gene sequence: CDR1 SGHRS, CDR2 YFSETQ. The CDR3 runs to 15 residues. The CDR3 spells CASSLAYREQYEQYF. In DNA form, the CDR3 reads TGCGCCAGCAGCTTGGCCTACAGGGAGCAGTACGAGCAGTACTTC.

In the case of this clone: One end of the junction does not line up with germline, which may come from a read error. The genes are TRBV2 and TRBJ1-2; no definite D call. Looked up from germline, CDR1 is SNHLY and CDR2 is FYNNEI. This CDR3 has 12 amino acids. The CDR3 spells CASKTEPYGYIF. The DNA of the CDR3 is TGTGCCAGCAAGACGGAGCCCTATGGCTACATCTTC.

The chain recombines TRBV18 with TRBJ1-3; D is unresolved. This CDR3 has 13 amino acids. Germline V CDR1 and CDR2: KGHSH, LQKENI. V lost 1 base, J lost 8 bases, and 9 bases lay in between. CDR3 sequence reads: CASSPQPEDTIYF. In DNA form, the CDR3 reads TGTGCCAGCTCACCACAGCCGGAGGACACCATATATTTT.

In its sample, this clone was seen a few times. The chain uses TRBV4-2 and TRBJ1-5; 7 bases fit TRBD1. The CDR3 runs 15 residues. With 6 bases clipped from V and 3 bases from J, the junction kept 8 bases outside the gene matches. The germline gives CDR1 LGHNA, CDR2 YNFKEQ. The CDR3 DNA reads TGTGCCAGCAGGGAACACGGGACAGACAATCAGCCCCAGCATTTT. Residues: CASREHGTDNQPQHF.

The V gene is TRBV19, the J gene TRBJ2-7, with 9 bases that match TRBD2. After removal of 7 bases from V and 1 base from J, the junction contained 8 bases not matched to a gene. The germline V gene has CDR1 LNHDA and CDR2 SQIVND (reference sequence). The CDR3 runs 15 residues. The CDR3 loop reads CASTKTSGVSYEQYF. In nucleotides, the CDR3 is TGTGCCAGTACCAAGACTAGCGGTGTTTCCTACGAGCAGTACTTC.

This clone was observed once. J is TRBJ1-5 and V is TRBV19; D is unresolved. Trimming removed 2 bases at V and 0 bases at J, with 17 bases between. Germline V gives CDR1 LNHDA, CDR2 SQIVND (reference sequence). There are 18 residues in the CDR3. CDR3 sequence (DNA): TGTGCCAGTAGTATATTAACGGGAAAGACTTATAGCAATCAGCCCCAGCATTTT. Amino acids: CASSILTGKTYSNQPQHF.

This clone was counted only a few times. The rearrangement joins TRBV19 to TRBJ2-7; tentatively, D is TRBD2 (6 bases). Trimming removed 5 bases at V and 3 bases at J, with 14 bases between. Germline CDR1 is LNHDA and CDR2 is SQIVND (reference sequence). This CDR3 has 14 amino acids. Written as DNA, the CDR3 is TGTGCCAGTAGTTGGGCCGGAGGGGACTACGAGCAGTACTTC. Protein sequence: CASSWAGGDYEQYF.

Only one count was recorded for this clone. The chain is built from TRBV7-3 and TRBJ2-3; D is unresolved. Germline V lookup: CDR1 SGHTA, CDR2 FQGTGA. CDR3 length: 13 residues. V was cut by 3 bases and J by 3 bases, with 7 bases left in between. The chain's CDR3 is CASSLLGTDTQYF. The CDR3 region has the DNA TGTGCCAGCAGCTTGCTAGGAACAGATACGCAGTATTTT.

The chain has TRBV30 and TRBJ2-7; 8 bases are shared with TRBD1. V was clipped by 3 bases and J by 5 bases; unmatched bases: 6. The CDR3 is 13 amino acids. The germline gives CDR1 GTSNPN, CDR2 SVGIG (reference sequence). The CDR3 loop reads CAWRTDRGHEQYF. CDR3 DNA sequence: TGTGCCTGGAGAACCGACAGGGGCCACGAGCAGTACTTC.

J is TRBJ2-7 and V is TRBV7-9; 7 bases align to TRBD2. This CDR3 region has 13 residues. The V segment lost 4 bases and the J segment 1 base; nucleotides outside the gene matches: 1. CDR1 and CDR2 from the germline V gene are SEHNR and FQNEAQ (reference sequence). Written as DNA, the CDR3 is TGTGCCAGCAGCTATAGCGGGTCCTACGAGCAGTACTTC. Its protein is CASSYSGSYEQYF.

The V and J genes are TRBV4-3 and TRBJ2-3; TRBD2 matches 7 bases. Per germline, CDR1 LGHNA and CDR2 YSLEER. This CDR3 has 16 residues. Trimming cost V 0 bases and J 2 bases; bases outside gene matches: 5. The CDR3: CASSQDWLADTDTQYF. Here the CDR3 DNA reads TGCGCCAGCAGCCAAGATTGGCTAGCGGACACAGATACGCAGTATTTT.

The genes are TRBV19 and TRBJ2-1, with TRBD2 matching over 14 bases. V trimming: 8 bases; J trimming: 4 bases; junction bases outside the gene matches: 25. Germline CDR1 reads LNHDA; CDR2 reads SQIVND (reference sequence). The CDR3 runs to 22 residues. For the CDR3, the DNA is TGTGCCAGTTCAATATTGGGGACTAGCGGGAGCTCAGGGTATGTTGTGTACAATGAGCAGTTCTTC. This codes for CASSILGTSGSSGYVVYNEQFF.

About this clone itself: A read error may account for a junction end that differs from germline. This chain joins TRBV7-3 and TRBJ2-2; maybe TRBD2 (5 bases). This CDR3 spans 17 amino acids. Per germline, CDR1 SGHTA and CDR2 FQGTGA. The CDR3 is CSSSLTDYTANTGELFF. CDR3 nucleotides: TGTTCCAGCAGCTTAACAGACTATACTGCGAACACCGGGGAGCTGTTTTTT. The variable domain in full, with the rest retrieved from reference TRBV7-3 and TRBJ2-2, is GAGVSQTPSNKVTEKGKYVELRCDPISGHTALYWYRQSLGQGPEFLIYFQGTGAADDSGLPNDRFFAVRPEGSVSTLKIQRTERGDSAVYLCSSSLTDYTANTGELFFGEGSRLTVL.

A remark on this clone: At one end, the junction sequence differs from germline, possibly due to a read error. The chain carries TRBV7-9 and TRBJ2-3; either TRBD1 or TRBD2 may supply D (5 bases each). Germline V CDR1 and CDR2: SEHNR, FQNEAQ (reference sequence). The CDR3 is 14 residues long. CDR3 sequence reads: CSSSLGEPTDTQYF. CDR3 coding DNA: TGTTCCAGCAGCTTAGGGGAGCCCACAGATACGCAGTATTTT.

In the case of this clone: An end of the junction does not agree with germline; a read error may underlie this. The rearrangement joins TRBV5-4 to TRBJ1-2, with 9 bases lining up with TRBD1. This CDR3 region has 15 residues. Germline CDR1 and CDR2: SGHNT and YYREEE (reference sequence). The chain's CDR3 is CAGSSKQGAGYGYTF. The DNA for the CDR3 is TGTGCCGGCAGCTCCAAACAGGGGGCGGGCTATGGCTACACCTTC.

In this sample, this clone turned up a few times. This chain links TRBV6-6 with TRBJ1-5; D not certain. V gave up 5 bases and J gave up 2 bases, with 7 bases separating them. This CDR3 spans 13 amino acids. Germline CDR1 reads MNHNY; CDR2 reads SVGAGI (reference sequence). The CDR3 coding sequence is TGTGCCAGCAGTCCCGGGGGCAATCAGCCCCAGCATTTT. Translated, it gives CASSPGGNQPQHF.

The genes are TRBV7-6 and TRBJ1-1; no clear D. Germline CDR1 reads SGHVS; CDR2 reads FNYEAQ. Trimming stripped 1 base from V and 5 bases from J, with 14 bases between. This CDR3 is 15 amino acids long. DNA for the CDR3: TGTGCCAGCAGCTTAGATCTTGCGCGTCGGACTGAAGCTTTCTTT. Its protein product is CASSLDLARRTEAFF.